A single sample is the source of the 30 T cell receptor beta chains below, sequenced in a study of T cells in Graves' hyperthyroidism and ophthalmopathy. Amplified regions were TCR beta CDR3 sequences from RNA transcripts. A first-round RT-PCR of the TCR CDR3 used the HTBI primer set. TCRdb itself ran the multiplex PCR reads through MiXCR, one entry per CDR3 protein. There are 300,000 to 500,000 distinct CDR3 sequences in the sample; about an eighth occur only once, and 25% to 30% lies in the top ten. Source material: blood. Every receptor here comes from a man in his forties or fifties with Graves' ophthalmopathy.

This clonotype was seen a handful of times. The gene calls are TRBV6-1 and TRBJ2-7; D is ambiguous. This CDR3 region has 12 residues. CDR1 and CDR2 from the germline V gene are MNHNS and SASEGT. Trimming stripped 5 bases from V and 6 bases from J, with 11 bases between. The CDR3 sequence: CASSMRKGEQYF. For the CDR3, the DNA is TGTGCCAGCAGTATGCGCAAAGGCGAGCAGTACTTC.

Ten or more counts support this clonotype. V and J are TRBV3-1 and TRBJ2-5; D call uncertain. The V gene's germline CDR1 is LGHDT and CDR2 YNNKEL (reference sequence). The germline V and J ends were trimmed by 0 bases and 5 bases, with 4 bases remaining between them. This CDR3 is 12 amino acids long. In nucleotides, the CDR3 is TGTGCCAGCAGCCAAGATATTGAGACCCAGTACTTC. Protein: CASSQDIETQYF.

V usage is TRBV6-5 and J usage is TRBJ2-3, with D possibly matching TRBD2 (5 bases). In germline, CDR1 is MNHEY, CDR2 SVGAGI. Deletions cut 0 bases from V and 4 bases from J, with 11 bases between. The CDR3 extends over 15 amino acids. CDR3 DNA: TGTGCCAGCAGTTACTCGCCGGGAATCGCAGATACGCAGTATTTT. Translation gives CASSYSPGIADTQYF.

This clonotype came up many times. V gene TRBV27 combines with J gene TRBJ2-7; a possible D gene is TRBD2 (6 bases). The germline gives CDR1 MNHEY, CDR2 SMNVEV (reference sequence). The ends were cut back, 3 bases at V and 5 bases at J, with 14 bases in the middle. This CDR3 is built from 14 residues. DNA for the CDR3: TGTGCCAGCAGTTTGACGGGAGCACGGAACGAGCAGTACTTC. This codes for CASSLTGARNEQYF.

This clonotype was detected ten times or more. This chain joins TRBV11-1 and TRBJ2-1; weak D call: TRBD1 (5 bases). This CDR3 is 14 amino acids long. Trimming stripped 5 bases from V and 4 bases from J, with 12 bases between. Germline V lookup: CDR1 SGHAT, CDR2 FQDESV (reference sequence). The DNA for the CDR3 is TGTGCCAGCAGCCCAGACAGCGTGTACAATGAGCAGTTCTTC. As protein: CASSPDSVYNEQFF.

This clonotype was found a few times. The CDR3 DNA reads as TGTGCCAGCAGCCTTCCCAGGGTTGGAGAGACCCAGTACTTC. This translates into CASSLPRVGETQYF. This sequence joins TRBV5-6 and TRBJ2-5; TRBD1 might be the D (5 bases). This CDR3 comprises 14 residues. Trimming pared 4 bases from V and 4 bases from J, leaving 14 bases between. Germline loops: CDR1 SGHDT, CDR2 YYEEEE.

This clonotype was seen more than once but under ten times. The rearrangement uses TRBV12-3 or TRBV12-4 and TRBJ2-3; TRBD2 is a possible D gene (5 bases). The CDR3 has 14 amino acids. Trimming left V 6 bases short and J 2 bases short, with 12 bases between. For the CDR3, the DNA is TGTGCCAGCAGCGGGGTTGGGGTCACAGATACGCAGTATTTT. Amino acid sequence: CASSGVGVTDTQYF.

This clonotype was detected ten times or more. CDR3 sequence reads: CSADSGTSGSGSYNEQFF. The CDR3 bases are TGCAGTGCCGATTCCGGGACTAGCGGGAGTGGGTCCTACAATGAGCAGTTCTTC. V and J are TRBV20-1 and TRBJ2-1; TRBD2 matches 14 bases. V gave up 6 bases and J gave up 1 base; unmatched junction bases: 11. CDR1 is DFQATT and CDR2 is SNEGSKA in the germline V gene (reference sequence). The CDR3 is 18 residues long.

V is TRBV7-8 and J is TRBJ2-3; D unresolved. This CDR3 region has 14 residues. Germline V gene sequence: CDR1 SGHVS, CDR2 FQNEAQ. V shed 5 bases and J shed 3 bases, with 12 bases lying between them. The CDR3: CASSHDSFTDTQYF. In DNA form, the CDR3 reads TGTGCCAGCAGCCATGACTCGTTTACAGATACGCAGTATTTT.

This clonotype was observed a handful of times. CDR3 nucleotides: TGTGCCAGCAGCTTATTGGGGCGGGCAGGGGGTTTGAACACTGAAGCTTTCTTT. Amino acids: CASSLLGRAGGLNTEAFF. V is TRBV7-9 and J is TRBJ1-1; 7 nucleotides agree with TRBD1. After removal of 2 bases from V and 0 bases from J, the junction contained 12 bases not matched to a gene. CDR3 size: 18 residues. From germline, CDR1 is SEHNR and CDR2 FQNEAQ (reference sequence).

This chain joins TRBV19 and TRBJ1-3; possible D gene TRBD1, 5 bases. This CDR3 region has 15 residues. The germline V gene has CDR1 LNHDA and CDR2 SQIVND (reference sequence). Trimming removed 5 bases from V and 4 bases from J, with 15 bases in between. In DNA, the CDR3 is TGTGCCAGTAGTCCCGGGACTCCGCCCGGAAACACCATATATTTT. This translates into CASSPGTPPGNTIYF.

This clonotype came up many times. The chain combines TRBV7-2 with TRBJ1-2; 9 positions agree with TRBD1. With V trimmed by 5 bases and J by 0 bases, 4 bases remained unmatched. Germline lookup yields CDR1 SGHTA and CDR2 FQGNSA. This CDR3 is 15 amino acids long. The CDR3 DNA is TGTGCCAGCAGCCGTGGGACAGGGACTAACTATGGCTACACCTTC. It translates to CASSRGTGTNYGYTF. Looking up the rest from reference TRBV7-2 and TRBJ1-2 gives the full variable domain: GAGVSQSPSNKVTEKGKDVELRCDPISGHTALYWYRQSLGQGLEFLIYFQGNSAPDKSGLPSDRFSAERTGGSVSTLTIQRTQQEDSAVYLCASSRGTGTNYGYTFGSGTRLTVV.

This clonotype showed up just a few times. J is TRBJ2-5 and V is TRBV7-8, with D possibly TRBD2 on 5 matching bases. The CDR3 runs to 16 residues. V was clipped by 1 base and J by 1 base, with 13 bases between them. The germline gives CDR1 SGHVS, CDR2 FQNEAQ. The CDR3 sequence is CASSLVGGLPQETQYF. CDR3 in DNA: TGTGCCAGCAGCTTAGTCGGAGGCCTCCCCCAAGAGACCCAGTACTTC.

The V call is TRBV25-1, the J call TRBJ2-1; 7 bases fit TRBD2. V trimming: 3 bases; J trimming: 11 bases; junction bases outside the gene matches: 10. This CDR3 region has 14 residues. Germline CDR1 reads MGHDK; CDR2 reads SYGVNS. The DNA of the CDR3 is TGTGCCAGCAGTGATGCTCCCGACGGGAGGAAGCAGTTCTTC. Translated, it gives CASSDAPDGRKQFF. The variable domain in full, completed from reference TRBV25-1 and TRBJ2-1, reads EADIYQTPRYLVIGTGKKITLECSQTMGHDKMYWYQQDPGMELHLIHYSYGVNSTEKGDLSSESTVSRIRTEHFPLTLESARPSHTSQYLCASSDAPDGRKQFFGPGTRLTVL.

This clonotype was detected ten times or more. The chain links TRBV27 to TRBJ1-6, with 9 bases fitting TRBD1. Per the germline V gene, CDR1 is MNHEY and CDR2 is SMNVEV (reference sequence). The CDR3 sequence is 16 residues long. The junction had 11 bases not matched to a gene; V was cut back by 1 base and J by 13 bases. CDR3 in DNA: TGTGCCAGCAGTTTATTAACACAGGGGGCCCGGGATCCCCTCCACTTT. Its protein is CASSLLTQGARDPLHF.

The chain is built from TRBV5-1 and TRBJ1-1; perhaps TRBD1 as D (5 bases). This CDR3 contains 15 residues. CDR1 is SGHRS, CDR2 YFSETQ, per germline. V lost 0 bases to trimming and J lost 1 base, with 10 bases between them. The CDR3 nucleotides are TGCGCCAGCAGCTTGGGGGTGGGGCCGAACACTGAAGCTTTCTTT. Its translation is CASSLGVGPNTEAFF.

This clonotype was found many times. The rearrangement links TRBV2 to TRBJ2-3, with unresolved D. Germline assignment: CDR1 SNHLY and CDR2 FYNNEI. Trimming left V 0 bases short and J 3 bases short, with 4 bases between. The length of the CDR3 is 13 residues. The DNA for the CDR3 is TGTGCCAGCAGTGAAGCGAGGACAGATACGCAGTATTTT. Amino acid sequence: CASSEARTDTQYF.

This clonotype was counted many times. This sequence joins TRBV6-1 and TRBJ2-7; possible D gene TRBD1, 5 bases. Germline lookup yields CDR1 MNHNS and CDR2 SASEGT. Trimming removed 5 bases at V and 7 bases at J, with 18 bases between. The CDR3 contains 14 residues. The chain's CDR3 is CASSSQERGVEQYF. CDR3 coding DNA: TGTGCCAGCAGTTCACAGGAACGAGGTGTTGAGCAGTACTTC.

CDR3 protein: CASGDPGRADTQYF. CDR3 sequence (DNA): TGCGCCTCCGGGGATCCGGGTCGGGCAGATACGCAGTATTTT. This rearrangement joins TRBV5-1 to TRBJ2-3; D may be TRBD2 (5 bases). From germline, CDR1 is SGHRS and CDR2 YFSETQ. This CDR3 spans 14 amino acids. Trimming pared 10 bases from V and 4 bases from J, leaving 19 bases between.

This clonotype was detected ten times or more. CDR3 protein: CASRRTTNEKLFF. Written as DNA, the CDR3 is TGTGCCAGCAGGCGTACAACTAATGAAAAACTGTTTTTT. The gene calls are TRBV28 and TRBJ1-4; D is unclear. CDR3 size: 13 residues. Germline assignment: CDR1 MDHEN and CDR2 SYDVKM. The V gene lost 6 bases and the J gene lost 0 bases, with 5 bases spanning the gap. The full variable domain, rest sourced from reference TRBV28 and TRBJ1-4, is DVKVTQSSRYLVKRTGEKVFLECVQDMDHENMFWYRQDPGLGLRLIYFSYDVKMKEKGDIPEGYSVSREKKERFSLILESASTNQTSMYLCASRRTTNEKLFFGSGTQLSVL.

This clonotype has ten or more counts. The rearrangement links TRBV20-1 to TRBJ1-1, with a tentative D call TRBD1 (5 bases). This CDR3 has 11 residues. The germline CDR1 and CDR2 sequences are DFQATT and SNEGSKA (reference sequence). The ends were cut back, 7 bases at V and 10 bases at J, with 16 bases in the middle. Here the CDR3 reads CSVPLGRGAFF. The DNA for the CDR3 is TGCAGTGTCCCCTTAGGTAGGGGAGCTTTCTTT.

This clonotype occurred a few times. The chain is built from TRBV20-1 and TRBJ2-7, with D hard to call. The CDR3 contains 11 residues. Germline V CDR1 and CDR2: DFQATT, SNEGSKA (reference sequence). V lost 4 bases and J 3 bases, leaving 7 bases between the germline ends. The CDR3 sequence: CSATPDYEQYF. The DNA of the CDR3 is TGCAGTGCTACACCAGACTACGAGCAGTACTTC.

This clonotype was observed many times. J is TRBJ2-1 and V is TRBV20-1, with D possibly TRBD2 on 5 matching bases. CDR3 length: 14 residues. The germline gives CDR1 DFQATT, CDR2 SNEGSKA (reference sequence). V gave up 1 base and J gave up 12 bases, with 19 bases separating them. The CDR3 coding sequence is TGCAGTGCTAGAGTACACACGAAGCCCGGAGGGCAGTTCTTC. Amino acid sequence: CSARVHTKPGGQFF.

Regarding this clonotype: A much larger clone is a single base away; this may be a read error. The DNA for the CDR3 is TGTGCCGGCAGCTCTGGAAACCGGGACAACTACAATCAGCCCCAGCATTTT. Amino acid sequence: CAGSSGNRDNYNQPQHF. The chain is built from TRBV7-8 and TRBJ1-5; maybe TRBD1 (6 bases). Germline CDR1 and CDR2: SGHVS and FQNEAQ. The CDR3 has 17 residues.

In its sample, this clonotype was seen many times. The rearrangement joins TRBV7-8 to TRBJ1-2; 11 bases line up with TRBD1. Germline V CDR1 and CDR2: SGHVS, FQNEAQ. The V segment lost 5 bases and the J segment 2 bases; nucleotides outside the gene matches: 10. The CDR3 is 17 residues long. The CDR3 reads CASSPGDRGRANYGYTF. CDR3 sequence (DNA): TGTGCCAGCAGCCCCGGGGACAGGGGGAGGGCCAACTATGGCTACACCTTC.

The J gene is TRBJ2-6, the V gene TRBV20-1, with 10 bases aligning to TRBD2. The CDR3 has 17 amino acids. J gave up 1 base and V 4 bases, and 7 bases lay outside the gene matches. CDR1 and CDR2 from the germline V gene are DFQATT and SNEGSKA (reference sequence). CDR3 region: CSATSGLAVSGANVLTF. DNA for the CDR3: TGCAGTGCTACCTCCGGACTAGCGGTTTCTGGGGCCAACGTCCTGACTTTC.

At least ten counts were recorded for this clonotype. The chain links TRBV30 to TRBJ2-1, with 7 bases fitting TRBD2. The CDR3 is 16 amino acids. With 1 base clipped from V and 1 base from J, the junction kept 7 bases outside the gene matches. Germline assignment: CDR1 GTSNPN and CDR2 SVGIG (reference sequence). The CDR3 here is CAWSAAGVPSYNEQFF. For the CDR3, the DNA is TGTGCCTGGAGTGCGGCGGGAGTCCCATCCTACAATGAGCAGTTCTTC.

Ten or more counts support this clonotype. The chain carries TRBV9 and TRBJ2-1; no clear D gene. CDR3 length: 13 residues. V lost 3 bases, J lost 0 bases, and 4 bases lay in between. Looked up from germline, CDR1 is SGDLS and CDR2 is YYNGEE. CDR3 region: CASSESSYNEQFF. The CDR3 coding sequence is TGTGCCAGCAGCGAAAGCTCCTACAATGAGCAGTTCTTC.

Regarding this clonotype: This may be a read error, as it is one base from a much larger clone. The chain is built from TRBV7-2 and TRBJ2-7; the match to TRBD2 covers 11 bases. The germline CDR1 and CDR2 sequences are SGHTA and FQGNSA. This CDR3 contains 12 residues. Trimming cost V 5 bases and J 9 bases; bases outside gene matches: 3. This chain's CDR3 is CASSPLAGGQYF. Written as DNA, the CDR3 is TGTGCCAGCAGCCCGCTAGCGGGAGGGCAGTACTTC. Drawing the rest from reference TRBV7-2 and TRBJ2-7, the complete variable domain is GAGVSQSPSNKVTEKGKDVELRCDPISGHTALYWYRQSLGQGLEFLIYFQGNSAPDKSGLPSDRFSAERTGGSVSTLTIQRTQQEDSAVYLCASSPLAGGQYFGPGTRLTVT.

This clonotype has just a few counts. This chain joins TRBV10-2 and TRBJ2-7, with D perhaps TRBD1 (6 bases). This CDR3 region has 15 residues. V gave up 6 bases and J gave up 0 bases, with 15 bases separating them. Germline loops: CDR1 WSHSY, CDR2 SAAADI. CDR3 sequence reads: CASSGGQSSSYEQYF. CDR3 nucleotide sequence: TGCGCCAGCAGCGGAGGACAGTCGAGCTCCTACGAGCAGTACTTC.